This record concerns one T cell receptor (beta chain) sequence. Its antigen is currently unknown. The sample is drawn from a study of human T cells and chemical hapten exposure. Study findings and constraints: PT1 expanded TCR numbers rose with patch test score. TCRs whose frequency exceeded 1 in 1000 remained the same following DPC sensitization.

TCRdb redid the calling of the RACE reads with MiXCR, one entry per CDR3 protein. The table has roughly 110,000 distinct CDR3 sequences, 12% seen once. Time point in this sample: pre-sensitization, week 0. Treatment denoted: therapeutic diphenylcyclopropenone sensitization with weekly scalp DPC. The specimen comprised whole blood, sampled in connection with sensitization to the hapten diphenylcyclopropenone (DPC). The clonotype comes from a woman in her 50s with alopecia areata. Some clones in this sample may be carry-over from other donors' samples.

CDR3 residues: CASSRQLNTEAFF. Here the CDR3 DNA reads TGTGCCAGCAGCAGACAGTTGAACACTGAAGCTTTCTTT. This chain connects TRBV12-3 or TRBV12-4 to TRBJ1-1; weak D call: TRBD1 (5 bases). The CDR3 sequence is 13 residues long. The ends were cut back, 6 bases at V and 0 bases at J, with 8 bases in the middle.